This T cell receptor beta chain came from a study of T-cell memory formation after mild COVID-19 (dated by TCRdb to the early 2020s). For the study in its entirety: TCR sequence clusters from the two donors were largely donor specific. In a couple of donors, T-cell clones that expanded and contracted after mild COVID-19 were tracked by sequencing TCRalpha and TCRbeta repertoires over time. The cohort comprised two young, previously healthy adult volunteers, one female and one male. Overall results and qualifications from the work: SARS-CoV-2 specificity was not confirmed for the second-wave clones peaking on day 37. Some responding clones were found in pre-infection memory, which suggests that pre-existing cross-reactive memory T cells took part in the SARS-CoV-2 response. From day 15 to 85, contracting clones showed balanced CD4/CD8 phenotypes, whereas a second wave of clones that expanded from day 15 to 37 leaned towards CD4+. Contracting CD4+ clones were found mainly in CM and EM memory subsets, while CD8+ clones were enriched in EMRA. Only a couple of mild cases were covered by the study, and larger cohorts that include severe cases with pre-infection samples were considered necessary.

Sequencer: Illumina NovaSeq 6000. Using 5'RACE with constant-segment primers, TCRalpha and TCRbeta cDNA libraries were constructed, with sample barcodes and unique molecular identifiers added in the process. RNA was extracted from every sample with Trizol reagent. Amplification of the libraries took two PCR steps, and the second step added a second sample barcode plus Illumina TruSeq adapters. The libraries were sequenced on an Illumina NovaSeq using 2 x 150 bp paired-end reads. The original pipeline was this. The reads were demultiplexed and collapsed into UMI-guided consensus sequences using migec v1.2.7. Using mixcr v2.1.11, UMI consensuses were aligned to TRA and TRB V and J templates and then assembled into clonotypes. A clonotype was counted as expanded or contracted only if both edgeR and NoisET called the change significant, with noise models trained on biological replicates. edgeR calls used a false discovery rate-adjusted p below 0.01 and a log2 fold-change threshold of 1. As an exploratory analysis of dynamics, max-normalized trajectories of the 1000 most abundant clonotypes were examined with PCA combined with hierarchical clustering. Each responding clone was given a CD4 or CD8 phenotype based on the CD4+ and CD8+ repertoires, which had been sequenced separately. Using fastp at Q25 and MiXCR, TCRdb reprocessed the public reads and kept productive beta chains. Under each unique CDR3 protein, matching rows form one entry showing the most common genes and DNA. TCRdb's processing, not the authors', yielded these V and J calls. For this sample there are around 300,000 distinct CDR3 sequences; roughly 13% appear just once. The ten largest clones represent about 20% of the sample.

Ficoll-Paque density gradient centrifugation was used to isolate PBMCs. Turning to this clonotype: Its antigen has not been determined. No per-base quality is available; no much larger clone lies one base away.

Reading the germline V gene gives CDR1 SGHDN and CDR2 FVKESK. The junction shows trimming of 1 base on V and 1 base on J, plus 13 bases between the germline ends. From cysteine to phenylalanine, the CDR3 is 16 amino acids long. The entry retains the CDR3 DNA only, 48 bases that are in frame from base 1. The sample consisted of PBMCs or a T cell subset sorted from them (not recorded which). Rearrangement joined TRBV14 to TRBJ2-5, and possibly TRBD1, on 5 matching bases. The sequence was obtained from a man between 18 and 29 years old who had mild COVID-19 (a few samples of this study predate the infection). The sample titles of this study are shuffled in the database, so cell type and time point are left out; the donor was told from shared clones. Here the CDR3 is given as CASSQATQGIQETQYF. The sequence in DNA is TGTGCCAGCAGCCAAGCAACTCAGGGTATCCAAGAGACCCAGTACTTC.